The rows below give T cell receptor beta chains drawn from one sample of a study of blood T cell repertoires in COVID-19. Profiled with immunoSEQ multiplex PCR; TCRdb holds only in-frame clones, not every one. Of approximately 210,000 clones in the sample, approximately 86% were seen once. Material: PBMCs or T cells enriched from blood (not recorded which). These receptors were collected from a woman in her forties or fifties with acute COVID-19. Both conserved end residues are part of each CDR3. The D gene is left open where the match is weak.

>TRBD1|TRBV18|TRBJ1-6
CASSPGTGGRNSPLHF
>NA|TRBV7-3|TRBJ2-1
CASSFLAIRSYNEQFF
>TRBD1|TRBV7-9|TRBJ2-3
CASSLVGWTGQYF
>TRBD2|TRBV29-1|TRBJ2-5
CSRRGSGEETQYF
>NA|TRBV18|TRBJ1-6
CASSPRLEHNSPLHF
>NA|TRBV21-1|TRBJ1-4
CASSRNRGRREKLFF
>NA|TRBV18|TRBJ1-1
CASSPLSGVDTEAFF
>NA|TRBV2|TRBJ1-2
CATSTGDGYTF
>NA|TRBV7-6|TRBJ2-7
CASSPRSGKEQYF
>TRBD1|TRBV4-2|TRBJ2-3
CASSQADRDTDTQYF
>NA|TRBV14|TRBJ1-1
CASSQVSTEAFF
>NA|TRBV5-5|TRBJ1-4
CASSLQGSNEKLFF
>TRBD1|TRBV9|TRBJ2-4
CASSPGQGDIQYF
>NA|TRBV5-1|TRBJ1-4
CASSLGAATNEKLFF
>TRBD1|TRBV7-8|TRBJ1-5
CASSSDRGDQPQHF
>NA|TRBV28|TRBJ1-2
CASTKQALNYGYTF
>TRBD1|TRBV4-1|TRBJ1-4
CASSQAPGQGGEKLFF
>NA|TRBV19|TRBJ2-3
CASSLGGTDTQYF
>TRBD2|TRBV27|TRBJ2-7
CASSLLGLAGGTHEQYF
>NA|TRBV10-2|TRBJ2-1
CASRPSSYNEQFF
>NA|TRBV7-9|TRBJ1-2
CASLPQPGYGYTF
>NA|TRBV21-1|TRBJ2-4
CASSKGKGRSGRFDIQYF
>TRBD2|TRBV5-3|TRBJ2-2
CARSLKGGRGHGYTGELFF
>TRBD1|TRBV19|TRBJ2-7
CASSWTGGYEQYF
>NA|TRBV7-9|TRBJ2-2
CASSYAPGHLNTGELFF
>TRBD1|TRBV5-8|TRBJ1-1
CASSLKGALTEAFF
>NA|TRBV5-1|TRBJ2-3
CASSFRQSTDTQYF
>NA|TRBV12-3/TRBV12-4|TRBJ2-1
CASREQVEQFF
>TRBD1|TRBV7-2|TRBJ2-1
CASSLAGQGVTYNEQFF
>TRBD2|TRBV27|TRBJ2-1
CASALAGWDEQFF
>TRBD2|TRBV28|TRBJ2-1
CASSGTSGRGYNEQFF
>NA|TRBV27|TRBJ2-2
CASSLLGIGELFF
>NA|TRBV3-1/TRBV3-2|TRBJ2-1
CASSPREGGPYNEQFF
>TRBD1|TRBV7-3|TRBJ1-1
CASSPQNGQVGTEAFF
>NA|TRBV19|TRBJ1-2
CASSIVRGAFYGYTF
>NA|TRBV28|TRBJ1-1
CASSFSRNTEAFF
>TRBD2|TRBV28|TRBJ2-7
CASSPSSSGRFYEQYF
>TRBD1|TRBV28|TRBJ1-2
CASSSGQGNYGYTF
>TRBD2|TRBV27|TRBJ2-7
CASSLTGTNYEQYF
>NA|TRBV6-1|TRBJ1-2
CASSEFVETALYGYTF
>TRBD1|TRBV2|TRBJ1-5
CASSRDRANDQPQHF
>NA|TRBV18|TRBJ2-7
CASSLGQHTYEQYF
>NA|TRBV4-3|TRBJ2-7
CASSSQPGTTYEQYF
>TRBD2|TRBV9|TRBJ2-1
CASSVGLSGRNNEQFF
>NA|TRBV29-1|TRBJ1-2
CSGSSGDYGYTF
>TRBD1|TRBV3-1/TRBV3-2|TRBJ2-7
CASSQPGQPYEQYF
>NA|TRBV3-1/TRBV3-2|TRBJ1-4
CASSQVNREEKLFF
>TRBD1|TRBV5-1|TRBJ2-7
CASSSPGQGAREQYF
>NA|TRBV6-5|TRBJ1-4
CASSYSRGNEKLFF
>TRBD1|TRBV19|TRBJ2-2
CASSIGQGGRTGELFF
>NA|TRBV27|TRBJ1-2
CASSLSHGNYGYTF
>NA|TRBV9|TRBJ1-1
CASSRTSSNTEAFF
>TRBD2|TRBV7-3|TRBJ2-1
CASSLADLSYNEQFF